One sample yielded the 8 T cell receptor beta chains listed below, sequenced in a study of graft-versus-host responses after intestinal transplantation. Profiled with immunoSEQ multiplex PCR; TCRdb holds only in-frame clones, not every one. The sample holds 95,000 to 150,000 clones; about 95% are singletons and the top ten take 2.5% to 3.5%. Their recognized antigens are unknown. The material sequenced was unstimulated CD8+ T cells sorted from spleen or lymph node cells, taken before intestinal transplant. These receptors were obtained from a human donor who received an intestinal transplant.

As concerns this clone: Other DNA sequences in the same sample also yield this CDR3. The chain combines TRBV5-1 with TRBJ1-1, with D maybe TRBD1 (5 bases). Trimming stripped 5 bases from V and 4 bases from J, with 9 bases between. Per germline, CDR1 SGHRS and CDR2 YFSETQ. This CDR3 is built from 12 residues. The CDR3 loop reads CASSPGGTEAFF. The CDR3 DNA reads as TGCGCCAGCAGTCCCGGGGGCACTGAAGCTTTCTTT.

The genes are TRBV5-1 and TRBJ1-1, with a tentative D call TRBD1 (5 bases). Trimming stripped 3 bases from V and 0 bases from J, with 18 bases between. The CDR3 is made up of 17 amino acids. CDR1 and CDR2 from the germline V gene are SGHRS and YFSETQ. CDR3 sequence: CASSSQGVGGLNTEAFF. The CDR3 nucleotides read TGCGCCAGCAGCTCGCAAGGAGTGGGGGGACTGAACACTGAAGCTTTCTTT.

This clone was detected only once. The chain employs TRBV30 and TRBJ1-2; D call uncertain. Germline CDR1 GTSNPN, CDR2 SVGIG (reference sequence). This CDR3 contains 10 residues. CDR3 protein: CAIGVYGYTF. DNA of the CDR3: TGTGCTATCGGGGTTTATGGCTACACCTTC.

The chain combines TRBV4-2 with TRBJ1-4; no definite D call. There are 17 residues in the CDR3. From germline, CDR1 is LGHNA and CDR2 YNFKEQ. Trimming took off 0 bases at V and 6 bases at J, with 17 bases between the two ends. The CDR3 sequence is CASSQDSLGLTDEKLFF. The DNA for the CDR3 is TGTGCCAGCAGCCAAGACTCCCTGGGATTGACGGATGAAAAACTGTTTTTT.

The genes are TRBV5-6 and TRBJ2-1, with D perhaps TRBD1 or TRBD2 (5 bases each). Looked up from germline, CDR1 is SGHDT and CDR2 is YYEEEE. V lost 0 bases and J lost 9, with 7 bases in between. The CDR3 has 12 amino acids. CDR3 amino acids: CASSLGGSEQFF. CDR3 DNA: TGTGCCAGCAGCTTGGGGGGGAGTGAGCAGTTCTTC.

This clone came up once. The chain joins TRBV9 to TRBJ2-1; 11 bases match TRBD2. V shed 4 bases, J shed 8 bases, and the junction held 5 bases outside the gene matches. Per the germline V gene, CDR1 is SGDLS and CDR2 is YYNGEE. The CDR3 covers 14 residues. The CDR3 spells CASSPTSGIHEQFF. CDR3 DNA sequence: TGTGCCAGCAGCCCGACTAGCGGGATACATGAGCAGTTCTTC.

The V call is TRBV28, the J call TRBJ2-7; no firm D call. The CDR3 runs to 15 residues. The V end lost 2 bases, the J end lost 1 base, and 12 bases lay between the germline ends. Germline assignment: CDR1 MDHEN and CDR2 SYDVKM. The chain's CDR3 is CASSLTKVGSYEQYF. Here the CDR3 DNA reads TGTGCCAGCAGTTTAACTAAAGTAGGGTCCTACGAGCAGTACTTC.

This sequence joins TRBV5-4 and TRBJ2-7; TRBD2 matches 16 bases. The CDR3 has 17 residues. Germline lookup yields CDR1 SGHNT and CDR2 YYREEE (reference sequence). V lost 4 bases and J lost 4; bases outside the gene matches: 8. The CDR3 sequence: CASSLGTSGRALYEQYF. The CDR3 DNA reads as TGTGCCAGCAGCCTGGGGACTAGCGGGAGGGCCTTGTACGAGCAGTACTTC.